These 26 T cell receptor beta chains were all obtained from the same sample, sequenced in a study of cytomegalovirus exposure and HLA in healthy donors (dated by TCRdb to about 2017). The library relied on the immunoSEQ multiplex PCR assay. The immuneACCESS repertoire file appears here via TCRdb, limited to in-frame rearrangements. These files lack a portion of the clones; in checked studies, under half of the deficit traces to unresolved V genes, and the cause of the others is not known. The table for this sample lists approximately 180,000 clones; around nine tenths of them were counted only once. Less than 3.5% of the sample is held by the ten biggest clonotypes. Sequencing was carried out using PBMCs. The source of these receptors is a man between 18 and 35 years old in good health and CMV-seropositive.

The chain is built from TRBV27 and TRBJ2-1; possible D gene TRBD2, 5 bases. CDR1 MNHEY and CDR2 SMNVEV come from the germline V gene (reference sequence). The CDR3 spans 17 residues. With 7 bases removed from V and 4 bases from J, the gap between germline ends came to 23 bases. The CDR3 DNA is TGTGCCAGCAACTCACTTGCGGGCTCCGGTTGGTACAATGAGCAGTTCTTC. As protein: CASNSLAGSGWYNEQFF.

This clone appeared a few times. The chain joins TRBV9 to TRBJ2-5; 7 nucleotides match TRBD2. The CDR3 runs to 14 residues. Germline V gene lookup returns CDR1 SGDLS and CDR2 YYNGEE. Germline trimming cut 3 bases from V and 1 base from J; bases unmatched to any gene: 3. The CDR3 spells CASSEGLTQETQYF. The CDR3 DNA reads TGTGCCAGCAGCGAGGGACTAACCCAAGAGACCCAGTACTTC.

This clone has a single count. The V call is TRBV27, the J call TRBJ1-1, with D perhaps matching TRBD1 (5 bases). CDR3 length: 14 residues. V lost 0 bases and J lost 5, with 10 bases in between. Germline values: CDR1 MNHEY, CDR2 SMNVEV (reference sequence). The DNA for the CDR3 is TGTGCCAGCAGTTTATCCGCCAGGGAAACTGAAGCTTTCTTT. Encoded protein: CASSLSARETEAFF.

The chain uses TRBV4-3 and TRBJ2-7, with 15 bases aligning to TRBD2. CDR1 LGHNA and CDR2 YSLEER come from the germline V gene. The trim removed 0 bases at V and 4 bases at J, leaving 4 bases unmatched. The CDR3 sequence is 17 residues long. The CDR3 sequence is CASSQDGLAGGLYEQYF. The CDR3 coding sequence is TGCGCCAGCAGCCAAGACGGACTAGCGGGGGGGTTGTACGAGCAGTACTTC.

This chain connects TRBV11-2 to TRBJ2-1; 10 bases fit TRBD1. The germline CDR1 and CDR2 sequences are SGHAT and FQNNGV. The CDR3 consists of 13 residues. The ends lost 6 bases at V and 7 bases at J; junction bases unmatched: 3. CDR3 sequence reads: CASRGQGSNEQFF. CDR3 in DNA: TGTGCCAGCAGGGGACAGGGGAGTAATGAGCAGTTCTTC.

The genes are TRBV18 and TRBJ1-1, with D maybe TRBD1 (5 bases). Germline assignment: CDR1 KGHSH and CDR2 LQKENI. CDR3 length: 14 amino acids. V dropped 3 bases and J dropped 0 bases, with 8 bases sitting between them. The CDR3 protein is CASSPTVMNTEAFF. The CDR3, as DNA: TGTGCCAGCTCACCGACAGTCATGAACACTGAAGCTTTCTTT.

The chain carries TRBV6-1 and TRBJ2-1; 14 positions match TRBD2. This CDR3 spans 19 amino acids. CDR1 and CDR2 (germline): MNHNS, SASEGT. The J segment lost 12 bases and the V segment lost 4 bases, leaving 20 bases of the junction unmatched. In nucleotides, the CDR3 is TGTGCCAGCAGTGGTCCGGGACTGATTAAGACTAGCGGGAGGGAGGGGCAGTTCTTC. As protein: CASSGPGLIKTSGREGQFF.

The chain has TRBV27 and TRBJ2-7, with no clear D. Germline V gene sequence: CDR1 MNHEY, CDR2 SMNVEV (reference sequence). The V end lost 2 bases, the J end lost 3 bases, and 14 bases lay between the germline ends. This CDR3 contains 15 residues. CDR3 nucleotides: TGTGCCAGCAGTTTAAAGTCCACGCCGGGCTACGAGCAGTACTTC. It encodes CASSLKSTPGYEQYF.

The genes are TRBV4-1 and TRBJ2-7, with 7 bases that match TRBD1. This CDR3 region has 13 residues. With 6 bases clipped from V and 2 bases from J, the junction kept 4 bases outside the gene matches. The germline V gene encodes CDR1 MGHRA and CDR2 YSYEKL. DNA for the CDR3: TGCGCCAGCAGGGGGGACAGCGCCTACGAGCAGTACTTC. Its translation is CASRGDSAYEQYF.

Only a few counts were recorded for this clone. CDR3 DNA: TGTGCCATCAGTCTGACAGGGGCGAACACTGAAGCTTTCTTT. Translated: CAISLTGANTEAFF. This chain uses TRBV10-3 with TRBJ1-1, with 8 bases that match TRBD1. The V gene end was trimmed by 5 bases and the J gene end by 1 base; junction bases not matched to a gene: 3. Germline V gives CDR1 ENHRY, CDR2 SYGVKD. The CDR3 runs to 14 residues.

This rearrangement joins TRBV6-5 to TRBJ1-2; 7 nucleotides line up with TRBD1. The J segment lost 8 bases and the V segment lost 6 bases, leaving 15 bases of the junction unmatched. CDR1 is MNHEY, CDR2 SVGAGI, per germline. The CDR3 has 15 amino acids. CDR3 coding DNA: TGTGCCAGCAGCATTCAGCGACAGGGCGGAGGGGGCTACACCTTC. This codes for CASSIQRQGGGGYTF.

This sequence joins TRBV5-3 and TRBJ2-1; the D gene is possibly TRBD2 (5 bases). TRBV5-3 is sorted into the ORF group, with uncertain function. The CDR3 extends over 15 amino acids. Trimming took 4 bases from V and 0 from J, leaving 11 bases between them. The CDR3 coding sequence is TGTGCCAGAAGCGCGGACTGGAGCTCCTACAATGAGCAGTTCTTC. This encodes CARSADWSSYNEQFF.

CDR3 sequence (DNA): TGTGCCAGCTCACCATCAGCGGGGGAAGAGACCCAGTACTTC. Encoded protein: CASSPSAGEETQYF. The genes are TRBV18 and TRBJ2-5, with TRBD2 matching 8 bases. V gave up 2 bases and J gave up 3 bases; unmatched junction bases: 2. CDR1 and CDR2 from the germline V gene are KGHSH and LQKENI. The length of the CDR3 is 14 residues.

The chain couples TRBV5-8 to TRBJ1-5; D call uncertain. The CDR3 extends over 15 amino acids. Germline V gene data show CDR1 as SGHTS and CDR2 as YDEGEE. Trimming stripped 2 bases from V and 4 bases from J, with 13 bases between. In DNA form, the CDR3 reads TGTGCCAGCAGCTTTGGAGGCCAGTTAAATCAGCCCCAGCATTTT. Amino acid sequence: CASSFGGQLNQPQHF.

The sample holds one count of this clone. V gene TRBV7-8 combines with J gene TRBJ1-4, with 7 bases lining up with TRBD1. This CDR3 has 17 amino acids. Trimming removed 6 bases from V and 1 base from J; junction bases left unmatched: 11. Germline CDR1 is SGHVS and CDR2 is FQNEAQ. This CDR3 is CASSLEGTAETNEKLFF. The CDR3 DNA reads TGTGCCAGCAGTCTAGAAGGGACAGCAGAAACTAATGAAAAACTGTTTTTT.

CDR3 nucleotides: TGTGCCAGCAGCCAAGGACAGGGAGCGAACACTGAAGCTTTCTTT. Residues: CASSQGQGANTEAFF. The chain combines TRBV7-9 with TRBJ1-1; 8 positions agree with TRBD1. V shed 5 bases, J shed 1 base, and the junction held 6 bases outside the gene matches. The CDR3 is 15 amino acids. Germline V gene sequence: CDR1 SEHNR, CDR2 FQNEAQ (reference sequence).

The chain recombines TRBV15 with TRBJ2-7; 8 bases are shared with TRBD1. Germline CDR1 reads LNHNV; CDR2 reads YYDKDF (reference sequence). The CDR3 has 15 amino acids. V was pared by 5 bases and J by 0 bases, with 6 bases of the junction left unmatched. The DNA of the CDR3 is TGTGCCACCAGCTGGGACAGGCGAAGCTCCTACGAGCAGTACTTC. It codes for CATSWDRRSSYEQYF.

This chain connects TRBV20-1 to TRBJ2-7; D gene unclear. Trimming removed 6 bases from V and 2 bases from J, with 8 bases in between. The CDR3 has 11 residues. Germline loops: CDR1 DFQATT, CDR2 SNEGSKA (reference sequence). CDR3 nucleotides: TGCAGTGCCCGGAGAACCTACGAGCAGTACTTC. It yields the protein CSARRTYEQYF.

This clone was seen a handful of times. This chain links TRBV5-6 with TRBJ2-7; D gene unclear. The CDR3 length is 12 residues. V dropped 3 bases and J dropped 1 base, with 5 bases sitting between them. Germline CDR1 SGHDT, CDR2 YYEEEE. The CDR3 DNA reads as TGTGCCAGCAGCTCGACTTCCTACGAGCAGTACTTC. As protein: CASSSTSYEQYF.

The chain has TRBV28 and TRBJ2-3; 10 bases align to TRBD2. CDR1 MDHEN and CDR2 SYDVKM come from the germline V gene. This CDR3 region has 16 residues. J lost 3 bases, V lost 10 bases, and 13 bases had no gene match. CDR3 DNA sequence: TGTGCCACAACGACTACCCCACTAGCGGGAACAGATACGCAGTATTTT. Protein sequence: CATTTTPLAGTDTQYF.

The chain is built from TRBV7-2 and TRBJ2-7; D unclear. This CDR3 is built from 12 residues. Per germline, CDR1 SGHTA and CDR2 FQGNSA. V lost 3 bases and J lost 3, with 6 bases in between. This CDR3 reads CASSLYGYEQYF. CDR3 nucleotides: TGTGCCAGCAGCTTGTACGGCTACGAGCAGTACTTC.

This chain uses TRBV2 with TRBJ2-7; 9 positions agree with TRBD1. The CDR3 runs 14 residues. Germline V lookup: CDR1 SNHLY, CDR2 FYNNEI. Trimming at V came to 5 bases and at J to 6 bases, leaving 8 bases not matched to a gene. CDR3 in DNA: TGTGCCAGCAGTAAAACGACAGGGGGAATCGAGCAGTACTTC. Protein sequence: CASSKTTGGIEQYF.

The rearrangement links TRBV9 to TRBJ2-2, with TRBD2 identical over 13 bases. Unmatched junction bases numbered 12, after V lost 3 bases and J lost 7 bases. The CDR3 totals 18 residues. The V gene's germline CDR1 is SGDLS and CDR2 YYNGEE. CDR3 sequence reads: CASSGPGLAGVRFGELFF. For the CDR3, the DNA is TGTGCCAGCAGCGGTCCCGGACTAGCGGGGGTCAGGTTCGGGGAGCTGTTTTTT.

The rearrangement joins TRBV27 to TRBJ1-5; weak D call: TRBD1 (5 bases). CDR1 and CDR2 (germline): MNHEY, SMNVEV (reference sequence). Trimming removed 0 bases at V and 5 bases at J, with 8 bases between. CDR3 size: 14 residues. The chain's CDR3 is CASSLSRGDQPQHF. The CDR3 DNA is TGTGCCAGCAGTTTATCAAGGGGCGATCAGCCCCAGCATTTT.

This clone has just a few counts. V and J are TRBV2 and TRBJ1-2; D unresolved. From germline, CDR1 is SNHLY and CDR2 FYNNEI. Trimming stripped 2 bases from V and 6 bases from J, with 13 bases between. The CDR3 sequence is 14 residues long. The DNA of the CDR3 is TGTGCCAGCAGTGAACACTATCCCGAGGATGGCTACACCTTC. Its translation is CASSEHYPEDGYTF.

This clone appeared once. This chain links TRBV9 with TRBJ1-2; 10 nucleotides line up with TRBD1. V dropped 4 bases and J dropped 1; count of bases not matched to a gene: 4. The V gene's germline CDR1 is SGDLS and CDR2 YYNGEE. The CDR3 totals 15 residues. The CDR3 is CASSPTGGRNYGYTF. CDR3 in DNA: TGTGCCAGCAGCCCGACAGGGGGCCGTAACTATGGCTACACCTTC.